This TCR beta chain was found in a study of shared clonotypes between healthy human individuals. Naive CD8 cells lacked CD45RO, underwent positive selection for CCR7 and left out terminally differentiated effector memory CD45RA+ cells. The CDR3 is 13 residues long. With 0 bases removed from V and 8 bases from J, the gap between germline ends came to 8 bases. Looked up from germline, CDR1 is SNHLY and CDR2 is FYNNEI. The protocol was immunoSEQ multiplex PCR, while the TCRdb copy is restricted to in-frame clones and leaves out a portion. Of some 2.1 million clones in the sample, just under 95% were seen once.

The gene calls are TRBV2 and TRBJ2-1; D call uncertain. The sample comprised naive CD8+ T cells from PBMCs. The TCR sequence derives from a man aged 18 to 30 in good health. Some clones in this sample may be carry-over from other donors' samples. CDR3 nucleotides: TGTGCCAGCAGTGAAGCGCCTCGGGATGAGCAGTTCTTC. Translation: CASSEAPRDEQFF.